This TCR beta chain emerged from a study of blood T cell repertoires in COVID-19. Study overall: Acute-phase and convalescent COVID-19 samples originated in the United States, Italy and Spain.

As originally analysed: Using reference gene primer amplification, nucleated cell counts were estimated. Sequencing was performed with immunoSEQ multiplex PCR; in TCRdb, only in-frame clones are kept and a portion is missing. V and J calls and clone size are as listed in that table; D and trimming were resolved from the DNA. Among around 450,000 clones listed, about 85% were seen once. There are 17 residues in the CDR3. Per germline, CDR1 SGHAT and CDR2 FQNNGV. V dropped 1 base and J dropped 5; count of bases not matched to a gene: 6. The study drew participants aged about 18 to 90 years from roughly 25 US areas. Cohorts were based on clinical histories the participants reported.

Sequencing was carried out using PBMCs or T cells enriched from blood (not recorded which). This receptor was obtained from a young woman with acute COVID-19. This rearrangement joins TRBV11-2 to TRBJ2-1, with 12 nucleotides matching TRBD2. In DNA form, the CDR3 reads TGTGCCAGCAGCTTAGGAGGCACTAGCGGGAGGAACAATGAGCAGTTCTTC. It translates to CASSLGGTSGRNNEQFF.